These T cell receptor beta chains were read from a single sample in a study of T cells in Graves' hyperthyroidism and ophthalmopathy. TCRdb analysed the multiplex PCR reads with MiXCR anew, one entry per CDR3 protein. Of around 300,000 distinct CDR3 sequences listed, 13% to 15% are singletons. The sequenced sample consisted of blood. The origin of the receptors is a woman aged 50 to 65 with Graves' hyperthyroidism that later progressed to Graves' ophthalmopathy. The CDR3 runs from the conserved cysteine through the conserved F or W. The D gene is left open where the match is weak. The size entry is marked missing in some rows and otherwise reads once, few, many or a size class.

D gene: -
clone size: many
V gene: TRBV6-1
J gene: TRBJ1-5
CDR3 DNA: TGTGCCAGCAGTGTACGGGACAATCAGCCCCAGCATTTT
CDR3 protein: CASSVRDNQPQHF

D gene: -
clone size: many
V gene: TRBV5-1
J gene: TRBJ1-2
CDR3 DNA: TGCGCCAGCAGCCTCGGTTCTAACTATGGCTACACCTTC
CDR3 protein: CASSLGSNYGYTF

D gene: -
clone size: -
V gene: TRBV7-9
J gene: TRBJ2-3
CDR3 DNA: TGTGCCAGCAGCTCCCCTTCGAAAGGACGATACACAGATACGCAGTATTTT
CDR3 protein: CASSSPSKGRYTDTQYF

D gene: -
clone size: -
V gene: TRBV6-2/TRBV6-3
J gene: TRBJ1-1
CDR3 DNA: TGTGCCAGCAGTTATCTGCTAATGAACACTGAAGCTTTCTTT
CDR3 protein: CASSYLLMNTEAFF

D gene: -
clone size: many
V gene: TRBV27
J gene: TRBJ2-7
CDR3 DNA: TGTGCCAGCAGTTTAGGGATGGGGGGCAATTACGAGCAGTACTTC
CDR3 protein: CASSLGMGGNYEQYF

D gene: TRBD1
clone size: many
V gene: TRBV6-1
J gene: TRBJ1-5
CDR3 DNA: TGTGCCAGCAGTGAATCTTTCGCCGGGACAGTCAATCAGCCCCAGCATTTT
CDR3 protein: CASSESFAGTVNQPQHF

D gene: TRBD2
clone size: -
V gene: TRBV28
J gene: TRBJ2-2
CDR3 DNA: TGTGCCAGCAATACGCGGACTAGCGGGAGCACCGGGGAGCTGTTTTTT
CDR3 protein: CASNTRTSGSTGELFF

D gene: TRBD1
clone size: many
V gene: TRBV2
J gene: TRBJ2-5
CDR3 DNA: TGTGCCAGAGAAACGGACAGGAGACAAGAGACCCAGTACTTC
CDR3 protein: CARETDRRQETQYF

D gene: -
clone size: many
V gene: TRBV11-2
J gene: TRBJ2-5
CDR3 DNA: TGTGCCAGCAGCCCACCGGACGGCGGGGTAGAGACCCAGTACTTC
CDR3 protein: CASSPPDGGVETQYF

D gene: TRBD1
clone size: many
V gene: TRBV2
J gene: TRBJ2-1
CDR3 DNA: TGTGCCAGCAGTCAGTCGGGACAGATATTCCACAATGAGCAGTTCTTC
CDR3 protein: CASSQSGQIFHNEQFF

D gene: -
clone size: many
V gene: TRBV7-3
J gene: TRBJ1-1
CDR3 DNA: TGTGCCAGCAGCCATGGACACATGGACACTGAAGCTTTCTTT
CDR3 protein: CASSHGHMDTEAFF

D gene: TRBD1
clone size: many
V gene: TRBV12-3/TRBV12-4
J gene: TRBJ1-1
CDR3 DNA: TGTGCCAGCAGTTTCCCACCCTACAGGGGGAACACTGAAGCTTTCTTT
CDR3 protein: CASSFPPYRGNTEAFF